This T cell receptor (beta chain) was sequenced during a study of blood T cell repertoires in COVID-19. The CDR3 totals 14 residues. Germline V gene data show CDR1 as MNHEY and CDR2 as SVGAGI. Between the trimmed V and J ends, which lost 3 bases and 4 bases, there was a span of 11 bases. Produced via immunoSEQ multiplex PCR; TCRdb's table is partial and in-frame only. Among 68,000 or so clones listed, 85% to 90% were seen once. The clonotype originates from a man between 50 and 59 years old with acute or convalescent COVID-19. The gene calls are TRBV6-5 and TRBJ2-3; D might be TRBD2 (5 bases). Sequenced: peripheral blood. CDR3 protein: CASSYYGIADTQYF. The DNA for the CDR3 is TGTGCCAGCAGTTATTACGGGATCGCAGATACGCAGTATTTT.